This T cell receptor beta chain was observed in a study of T cell clonality in common variable immunodeficiency. This CDR3 comprises 16 residues. Germline V gives CDR1 SGHRS, CDR2 YFSETQ. The trim removed 0 bases at V and 4 bases at J, leaving 7 bases unmatched. CVID subjects were about 14 female and approximately 30 male, aged roughly 8 to 64. Caucasian heritage predominated among both patients and controls. The sample holds many counts of this clone. Its specificity is unknown. With the read ending 3 residues before the CDR3 end, the germline J gene is used to fill in that end. Assay used: immunoSEQ multiplex PCR; TCRdb lists only in-frame clones, some missing. Altogether about 21,000 clones were found in the sample, and no singletons occur. Study observations and caveats: Fewer deletions and N-nucleotide insertions were reportedly seen in common variable immunodeficiency TCR beta sequences.

This clonotype was obtained from a human donor with common variable immunodeficiency. The chain combines TRBV5-1 with TRBJ2-5, with 9 bases fitting TRBD1. Specimen: peripheral blood mononuclear cells. The part of the CDR3 DNA that was read is TGCGCCAGCAGCTTGGCACAACAGGGGGCGATAGAGACC. This gives the protein CASSLAQQGAIET. The CDR3, in full, reads CASSLAQQGAIETQYF.